This T cell receptor (beta chain) was sequenced in a study of T-cell memory formation after mild COVID-19. Whole-study results and caveats: Chiefly within CM and EM were the contracting CD4+ clones; CD8+ ones were within EMRA.

A note on this clonotype: The target antigen is unknown.

V lost 0 bases to trimming and J lost 0 bases, with 17 bases between them. The CDR3 consists of 18 residues. Germline V CDR1 and CDR2: MNHEY, SVGEGT. Employing constant-segment primers, 5'RACE generated TCR alpha and TCR beta cDNA libraries bearing sample barcodes and UMIs. TCRdb recomputed calls from the 5' RACE reads with MiXCR, one row per CDR3 protein. Of some 250,000 distinct CDR3 sequences listed, more than 8% were seen once; the top ten hold around a fifth. The chain has TRBV6-2 or TRBV6-3 and TRBJ2-5; D unclear. This clonotype originated in a man aged 18 to 30 who had mild COVID-19 (a few samples of this study predate the infection). Cell type and time point are not known. Material: PBMCs or a T cell subset sorted from them (not recorded which). The CDR3 loop reads CASSYSWSEPPYQETQYF. The DNA of the CDR3 is TGTGCCAGCAGTTACTCCTGGAGCGAACCCCCGTACCAAGAGACCCAGTACTTC.